This T cell receptor beta chain was obtained from a study of blood T cell repertoires in COVID-19. Across the whole study: Sites across the United States, Italy and Spain contributed samples from acute and convalescent COVID-19. Sample material is recorded as cDNA or gDNA derived from T cells, B-cell-depleted T cells, or PBMCs.

How the authors handled the data: Reference gene primer amplification yielded estimated nucleated cell counts. Profiled with immunoSEQ multiplex PCR; TCRdb holds only in-frame clones, not every one. That table is the source of V, J and clone size, and D and trimming were worked out from the DNA. The repertoire has 160,000 or so clones, approximately 88% of them found once; the top ten carry about 3%. The CDR3 extends over 12 amino acids. Trimming cost V 3 bases and J 5 bases, with 6 bases left between them. The TCR originated in a man aged 60 to 75 with acute or convalescent COVID-19. Sample: peripheral blood. J is TRBJ2-3 and V is TRBV12-3 or TRBV12-4; possibly TRBD2 for D (6 bases). The CDR3 nucleotides read TGTGCCAGCAGTTTGGGGGGAGATACGCAGTATTTT. Protein: CASSLGGDTQYF.